The 29 T cell receptor beta chains reported below all come from one sample, sequenced in a study of blood T cell repertoires in COVID-19. Clones were read by immunoSEQ multiplex PCR, and TCRdb kept only the in-frame ones, dropping some. The sample has tens of thousands of clones, about 81% seen once. The source material was peripheral blood. These receptors all come from a human donor in a cohort sampled during active COVID-19.

This clone was seen a handful of times. This chain uses TRBV5-6 with TRBJ1-1; D remains ambiguous. This CDR3 contains 12 residues. CDR1 and CDR2 (germline): SGHDT, YYEEEE. V was shortened by 3 bases and J by 6 bases, with 9 bases between the two germline ends. CDR3 sequence reads: CASSYYGSEAFF. In DNA form, the CDR3 reads TGTGCCAGCAGCTACTACGGGTCTGAAGCTTTCTTT.

V gene TRBV20-1 combines with J gene TRBJ2-7; possibly TRBD1 for D (6 bases). The V end lost 7 bases, the J end lost 4 bases, and 11 bases lay between the germline ends. The CDR3 runs to 11 residues. Germline values: CDR1 DFQATT, CDR2 SNEGSKA (reference sequence). In nucleotides, the CDR3 is TGCAGTGTAGGGGGATTATACGAGCAGTACTTC. It is translated as CSVGGLYEQYF.

V usage is TRBV20-1 and J usage is TRBJ2-7, with D possibly matching TRBD2 (5 bases). CDR3 length: 11 residues. V dropped 6 bases and J dropped 3 bases, with 9 bases sitting between them. Germline CDR1 DFQATT, CDR2 SNEGSKA (reference sequence). CDR3: CSAREGYEQYF. The CDR3 bases are TGCAGTGCCCGGGAAGGCTACGAGCAGTACTTC.

The chain couples TRBV3-1 (or the pseudogene TRBV3-2) to TRBJ1-5; D uncertain. The germline gives CDR1 LGHDT, CDR2 YNNKEL (reference sequence). The CDR3 totals 15 residues. V shed 5 bases and J shed 0 bases, with 11 bases lying between them. The CDR3 reads CASSSGVYSNQPQHF. CDR3 nucleotide sequence: TGTGCCAGCAGCTCGGGAGTTTATAGCAATCAGCCCCAGCATTTT.

This chain connects TRBV5-1 to TRBJ2-5, with a tentative D call TRBD2 (6 bases). The V end lost 5 bases, the J end lost 5 bases, and 16 bases lay between the germline ends. Germline lookup yields CDR1 SGHRS and CDR2 YFSETQ. The CDR3 length is 14 residues. CDR3 DNA sequence: TGCGCCAGCAGTGCTTCCAGCGGGTTGGAGACCCAGTACTTC. Translated, it gives CASSASSGLETQYF.

The table lists this clone with a count of one. The chain couples TRBV7-3 to TRBJ1-2; 10 bases align to TRBD1. The V segment lost 5 bases and the J segment 8 bases; nucleotides outside the gene matches: 11. This CDR3 region has 15 residues. Germline CDR1 reads SGHTA; CDR2 reads FQGTGA. CDR3 coding DNA: TGTGCCAGCAGCACCCCGGGACAGGGGCAGGGAGGCTACACCTTC. This sequence encodes CASSTPGQGQGGYTF.

V usage is TRBV7-9 and J usage is TRBJ2-1; D is unresolved. The V end was cut by 2 bases, the J end by 0 bases, with 8 bases between. The CDR3 has 15 residues. Germline-derived CDR1 and CDR2 are SEHNR and FQNEAQ (reference sequence). CDR3 DNA sequence: TGTGCCAGCAGCTTACGCGGAAGCTCCTACAATGAGCAGTTCTTC. It yields the protein CASSLRGSSYNEQFF.

The gene calls are TRBV11-2 and TRBJ2-1; the D is unclear. The germline V gene has CDR1 SGHAT and CDR2 FQNNGV. This CDR3 has 16 residues. Trimming stripped 3 bases from V and 10 bases from J, with 22 bases between. The CDR3 DNA is TGTGCCAGCAGCTTTCGCCGTTCCGAGCCGTCGTGGGAGCAGTTCTTC. This sequence encodes CASSFRRSEPSWEQFF.

CDR3 sequence: CASSPLLAGEETQYF. The CDR3 DNA sequence: TGTGCCAGCTCCCCCCTACTAGCGGGTGAAGAGACCCAGTACTTC. The genes are TRBV18 and TRBJ2-5; TRBD2 aligns across 9 bases. Germline assignment: CDR1 KGHSH and CDR2 LQKENI. The CDR3 is 15 residues long. With 6 bases clipped from V and 3 bases from J, the junction kept 8 bases outside the gene matches.

The chain uses TRBV5-6 and TRBJ2-5; no definite D call. The germline gives CDR1 SGHDT, CDR2 YYEEEE. The CDR3 is 15 residues long. Trimming took 2 bases from V and 4 from J, leaving 15 bases between them. The CDR3 region has the DNA TGTGCCAGCAGCTTATACGTTATCGGCGGAGAGACCCAGTACTTC. Protein: CASSLYVIGGETQYF. Filled out from reference TRBV5-6 and TRBJ2-5, the complete variable domain reads DAGVTQSPTHLIKTRGQQVTLRCSPKSGHDTVSWYQQALGQGPQFIFQYYEEEERQRGNFPDRFSGHQFPNYSSELNVNALLLGDSALYLCASSLYVIGGETQYFGPGTRLLVL.

The chain recombines TRBV18 with TRBJ2-1, with D perhaps matching TRBD2 (6 bases). There are 22 residues in the CDR3. Trimming left V 3 bases short and J 5 bases short, with 35 bases between. CDR1 is KGHSH, CDR2 LQKENI, per germline. The CDR3 region is CASSPISMVATRTASVDNEQFF. The CDR3 nucleotides are TGTGCCAGCTCACCTATTTCTATGGTGGCTACTCGGACGGCTAGCGTAGACAATGAGCAGTTCTTC.

The chain employs TRBV24-1 and TRBJ2-3; the match to TRBD2 covers 14 bases. CDR1 and CDR2 from the germline V gene are KGHDR and SFDVKD. The CDR3 loop spans 16 amino acids. The V segment lost 6 bases and the J segment 6 bases; nucleotides outside the gene matches: 7. The CDR3 region has the DNA TGTGCCACCAGTAGGGGACTAGCGGGAGCGGGGGATACGCAGTATTTT. This codes for CATSRGLAGAGDTQYF.

The chain uses TRBV30 and TRBJ1-2, with unresolved D. Germline loops: CDR1 GTSNPN, CDR2 SVGIG (reference sequence). Trimming shortened V by 0 bases and J by 3 bases, and 8 bases separated the two germline ends. This CDR3 spans 13 amino acids. The CDR3 region is CAWSVLLDYGYTF. CDR3 in DNA: TGTGCCTGGAGTGTACTCCTGGACTATGGCTACACCTTC.

This clone was observed many times. This chain joins TRBV9 and TRBJ1-2; 9 bases fit TRBD1. With V trimmed by 4 bases and J by 8 bases, 12 bases remained unmatched. This CDR3 contains 15 residues. Per germline, CDR1 SGDLS and CDR2 YYNGEE. CDR3 DNA: TGTGCCAGCAGCCCCGGGACAGGGTCCCTTTTAGGCTACACCTTC. Its protein is CASSPGTGSLLGYTF.

Regarding this clone: One end of the junction does not line up with germline, which may come from a read error. The chain links TRBV11-2 to TRBJ1-2, with TRBD1 as a possible D gene (5 bases). In germline, CDR1 is SGHAT, CDR2 FQNNGV. This CDR3 has 11 residues. CDR3 DNA: TGTGCCAGCAGCCTCTTAGACAGATGCCACTTC. This translates into CASSLLDRCHF.

This chain uses TRBV12-2 with TRBJ2-5; the D call of TRBD2 is as the table states it, not checked on the DNA. TRBV12-2 is a pseudogene segment. This CDR3 region has 16 residues. The CDR3 protein is CASRPTSGRVGETQYF. CDR3 sequence (DNA): TGTGCAAGTCGCCCGACTAGCGGGAGAGTTGGAGAGACCCAGTACTTC.

V and J are TRBV10-3 and TRBJ2-7; TRBD1 agrees at 7 bases. J was trimmed by 5 bases and V by 5 bases; bases with no gene match: 3. The length of the CDR3 is 12 residues. CDR1 and CDR2 (germline): ENHRY, SYGVKD. CDR3 sequence: CAISRQGDEQYF. The CDR3 nucleotides read TGTGCCATCAGTCGACAGGGTGACGAGCAGTACTTC.

This clone was detected only once. The genes are TRBV7-9 and TRBJ1-2; perhaps TRBD1 as D (5 bases). Trimming stripped 5 bases from V and 0 bases from J, with 13 bases between. This CDR3 spans 15 amino acids. Germline lookup yields CDR1 SEHNR and CDR2 FQNEAQ (reference sequence). The CDR3, as DNA: TGTGCCAGCAGCCCAGGTTTGGGGCCTAACTATGGCTACACCTTC. Translated, it gives CASSPGLGPNYGYTF.

This clone was seen a single time. The V and J genes are TRBV30 and TRBJ2-7, with D possibly TRBD1 on 6 matching bases. CDR1 and CDR2 from the germline V gene are GTSNPN and SVGIG (reference sequence). Trimming stripped 2 bases from V and 2 bases from J, with 7 bases between. The CDR3 contains 12 residues. Written as DNA, the CDR3 is TGTGCCTGGAGTACAGGGCCCTACGAGCAGTACTTC. It translates to CAWSTGPYEQYF.

This chain joins TRBV6-2 or TRBV6-3 and TRBJ2-6; 11 bases are shared with TRBD2. Germline V gene lookup returns CDR1 MNHEY and CDR2 SVGEGT. The CDR3 totals 19 residues. The junction had 10 bases not matched to a gene; V was cut back by 6 bases and J by 0 bases. CDR3 sequence: CASSSHLTSGTSGANVLTF. DNA of the CDR3: TGTGCCAGCAGCTCCCACCTGACTAGCGGGACCTCTGGGGCCAACGTCCTGACTTTC.

The CDR3 reads CASRDTGSNYGYTF. CDR3 DNA: TGTGCCAGTAGGGATACAGGGAGCAACTATGGCTACACCTTC. The chain is built from TRBV19 and TRBJ1-2, with a tentative D call TRBD1 (6 bases). Germline CDR1 and CDR2: LNHDA and SQIVND (reference sequence). V was pared by 6 bases and J by 2 bases, with 13 bases between. The CDR3 loop spans 14 amino acids.

This clone is a singleton in its sample. This chain uses TRBV7-2 with TRBJ1-3; possibly TRBD1 for D (5 bases). Trimming took 6 bases from V and 4 from J, leaving 16 bases between them. CDR1 is SGHTA and CDR2 is FQGNSA in the germline V gene. CDR3 length: 15 residues. The CDR3 region has the DNA TGTGCCAGCAGATATTCGGGGGGTACCGGAAACACCATATATTTT. It codes for CASRYSGGTGNTIYF.

The table lists this clone with a few counts. J is TRBJ1-1 and V is TRBV7-9, with D possibly matching TRBD1 (5 bases). CDR1 and CDR2 (germline): SEHNR, FQNEAQ (reference sequence). The CDR3 extends over 15 amino acids. The V and J ends lost 6 bases and 5 bases respectively, with 19 bases between them. CDR3 amino acids: CASSLQGGEETEAFF. The DNA of the CDR3 is TGTGCCAGCAGTCTCCAGGGAGGGGAGGAAACTGAAGCTTTCTTT.

The V gene is TRBV18, the J gene TRBJ2-1; possible D gene TRBD1, 5 bases. This CDR3 spans 15 amino acids. Looked up from germline, CDR1 is KGHSH and CDR2 is LQKENI. V was clipped by 3 bases and J by 2 bases, with 11 bases between them. The CDR3 coding sequence is TGTGCCAGCTCACCGGGGCAGGAAACCTACAATGAGCAGTTCTTC. Translation: CASSPGQETYNEQFF.

This rearrangement joins TRBV24-1 to TRBJ2-4; perhaps TRBD2 as D (6 bases). Germline V CDR1 and CDR2: KGHDR, SFDVKD. CDR3 length equals 13 residues. Trimming removed 5 bases from V and 8 bases from J, with 12 bases in between. CDR3 nucleotides: TGTGCCACCAGTGCCCCCCCGGGGGACATTCAGTACTTC. This translates into CATSAPPGDIQYF.

The genes are TRBV5-8 and TRBJ2-7; TRBD1 is a possible D gene (6 bases). CDR1 and CDR2 (germline): SGHTS, YDEGEE. CDR3 length: 15 amino acids. V gave up 3 bases and J gave up 2 bases, with 15 bases separating them. The CDR3 DNA sequence: TGTGCCAGCAGCTGGACAGTTGATTCGGCCTACGAGCAGTACTTC. Translation gives CASSWTVDSAYEQYF.

Here the CDR3 DNA reads TGTGCCAGCAGCTTGGGAGTGGAGCAGTCGAATGAGCAGTTCTTC. Its protein product is CASSLGVEQSNEQFF. The J gene is TRBJ2-1, the V gene TRBV5-4; no firm D call. There are 15 residues in the CDR3. With 0 bases removed from V and 7 bases from J, the gap between germline ends came to 14 bases. Germline V gene data show CDR1 as SGHNT and CDR2 as YYREEE (reference sequence).

This rearrangement joins TRBV6-5 to TRBJ2-7; D may be TRBD2 (5 bases). The V gene's germline CDR1 is MNHEY and CDR2 SVGAGI. CDR3 length equals 15 residues. Trimming cost V 4 bases and J 0 bases, with 13 bases left between them. In DNA, the CDR3 is TGTGCCAGCAGTTGGGAGCGGATTAGCTCCTACGAGCAGTACTTC. Protein: CASSWERISSYEQYF.

This clone appeared a single time. CDR3 nucleotides: TGTGCCAGCAGCATCGGTCGGAGGGAGACTAGCGGGAGGGCTTACGAGCAGTACTTC. Protein product: CASSIGRRETSGRAYEQYF. The rearrangement links TRBV5-5 to TRBJ2-7; 14 bases line up with TRBD2. Germline lookup yields CDR1 SGHKS and CDR2 YYEKEE (reference sequence). The CDR3 consists of 19 residues. V was pared by 4 bases and J by 4 bases, with 16 bases of the junction left unmatched. Based on the CDR3 plus reference TRBV5-5 and TRBJ2-7, the full variable domain is DAGVTQSPTHLIKTRGQQVTLRCSPISGHKSVSWYQQVLGQGPQFIFQYYEKEERGRGNFPDRFSARQFPNYSSELNVNALLLGDSALYLCASSIGRRETSGRAYEQYFGPGTRLTVT.